The TCR beta chain under discussion was sequenced for a study of identical twins. Findings and caveats of the study: Diverse VJ usage suggested most zero-insertion clonotypes were not invariant T cells.

This clonotype has at least ten counts. Its antigen remains unidentified. After template switching added a universal primer site, the resulting cDNA carried unique molecular identifiers. TCRdb reprocessed the 5' RACE reads with MiXCR, giving one entry per CDR3 protein. The data show some 710,000 distinct CDR3 sequences, 6% to 6.5% seen once. Looked up from germline, CDR1 is SGHRS and CDR2 is YFSETQ. This CDR3 spans 13 amino acids. The V gene lost 0 bases and the J gene lost 8 bases, with 9 bases spanning the gap. The gene calls are TRBV5-1 and TRBJ2-1; D remains ambiguous. Sample: naive T cells sorted from blood. The receptor was isolated from a man aged 18 to 30 in good health. Here the CDR3 reads CASSLVVSDEQFF. Here the CDR3 DNA reads TGCGCCAGCAGCTTGGTAGTGAGCGATGAGCAGTTCTTC. Full variable domain (missing parts from reference TRBV5-1 and TRBJ2-1): KAGVTQTPRYLIKTRGQQVTLSCSPISGHRSVSWYQQTPGQGLQFLFEYFSETQRNKGNFPGRFSGRQFSNSRSEMNVSTLELGDSALYLCASSLVVSDEQFFGPGTRLTVL.